Below, one T cell receptor (beta chain) is given with its context. Its antigen is currently unknown. Trimming left V 1 base short and J 8 bases short, with 20 bases between. This CDR3 contains 16 residues. Germline-derived CDR1 and CDR2 are SGHVS and FQNEAQ. These data belong to a study of T-cell reconstitution after alpha-beta-depleted transplantation in children. Broader study findings: Several hundred graft clones that had expanded were reportedly the source of alpha-beta T cells about two months after transplant. After transplant, high TCRbeta diversity at day 60 in some patients arose from surviving recipient T cells and thymic progenitors. Hyperexpanded clones declined; after one year, newly produced T cells mostly supplied diversity.

The TCRbeta library incorporated unique molecular identifiers. TCRdb itself ran the PCR reads through MiXCR, one entry per CDR3 protein. The sample includes about 980,000 distinct CDR3 sequences, 25% to 30% of them seen just once. Source: PBMCs, mostly from graft donor cells, taken 360 days after TCRalphabeta/CD19-depleted stem cell transplant. The rearrangement joins TRBV7-8 to TRBJ2-5; D gene unclear. This clonotype was sampled from a boy less than two years old who had a stem cell transplant for SCID, so the T cells may come from the graft donor. The CDR3 reads CASSLGVSLTFGTQYF. DNA for the CDR3: TGTGCCAGCAGCTTAGGAGTCTCACTTACGTTTGGAACCCAGTACTTC.